The entry that follows covers one T cell receptor (beta chain) sequence. The antigen remains unidentified. The data were taken from a study of T cell responses to AZD1222 COVID-19 vaccine. Germline CDR1 reads MDHEN; CDR2 reads SYDVKM. Deletions cut 3 bases from V and 0 bases from J, with 15 bases between. This CDR3 contains 17 residues. Broader study findings: The span of vaccine-associated CD4 TCRs extended across spike, with dominance at 160-218 and 743-854. Baseline antibody screening turned up just six or seven seropositive AZD1222 recipients. Two doses of AZD1222 preceded a rise in Spike-specific TCR breadth and depth.

Assay used: immunoSEQ multiplex PCR; TCRdb lists only in-frame clones, some missing. Here the sample spans 150,000 or so clones, 75% to 90% being singletons. The receptor comes from an adult in good health. The rearrangement joins TRBV28 to TRBJ2-1, with D unclear. Specimen: peripheral blood, collected on day 0 of MenACWY control vaccination. The CDR3 region has the DNA TGTGCCAGCAGTTTGGTGGAGTACACCTCCTCCTACAATGAGCAGTTCTTC. Protein sequence: CASSLVEYTSSYNEQFF.